This entry concerns a single T cell receptor beta chain. Its antigen remains unidentified. No much larger clone exists at a distance of one base, and base qualities are not known. This sample was taken from a study of OX40 agonist ivuxolimab in advanced cancers. Regarding the research as a whole: Ivuxolimab was a fully human IgG2 agonistic monoclonal antibody targeting the costimulatory receptor OX40 (CD134). Intravenous ivuxolimab was administered to patients every 2 weeks at six dose levels: 0.01, 0.1, 0.3, 1.5, 3 and 10 mg/kg. Of the roughly 53 patients in dose escalation, about 20 had hepatocellular carcinoma, some 15 had melanoma, 9 had renal cell carcinoma and 9 had head and neck cancer. A male proportion of nearly 85% and a mean age of approximately 62 years, ranging from about 23 to 90, were recorded for the dose-escalation cohort. Patients were allowed to have had prior anti-PD-1, anti-PD-L1 or anti-CTLA-4 therapy, and around 37% of the dose-escalation patients had previously received checkpoint inhibitors. Partial responses occurred in three dose-escalation patients: two with cutaneous melanoma and one with hepatocellular carcinoma. The purpose of peripheral TCRbeta sequencing was to test whether ivuxolimab changed TCR sequence diversity and led to clonal T-cell expansion. The paper reports the monotherapy dose-escalation portion (N = 52 patients) of the phase I ivuxolimab trial.

Looking up the germline V gene yields CDR1 SGDLS and CDR2 YYNGEE. V lost 0 bases and J lost 10 bases; the stretch between them is 14 bases long. Its CDR3 holds 15 amino acids, cysteine through phenylalanine. CDR3 DNA is the only sequence kept; it has 45 bases, read in frame from the first base. Patients with autoimmune disease history or receiving systemic immunosuppression were excluded from the trial. Peripheral blood for TCR sequencing was collected from all dose cohorts at baseline, on cycle 4 day 1, and on cycle 7 day 1. Samples were obtained from an open-label, multicenter, first-in-human phase I dose-escalation trial of ivuxolimab. The trial enrolled adults with locally advanced or metastatic head and neck squamous cell, hepatocellular, melanoma or renal cell carcinoma. Before TCR sequencing, CD4+ T cells and CD8+ T cells were sorted from peripheral blood as separate populations. For sequencing of the TCRbeta CDR3 region, genomic DNA was extracted from the sorted cells. The immunoSEQ Assay was used for sequencing of TCRbeta CDR3 regions. The table comes from immuneACCESS by way of TCRdb, which keeps in-frame sequences with V and J called. Part of the clones is missing from these tables; in studies checked, under half for an unresolved V gene and the rest for unknown reasons. The sample table contains some 34,000 clones; only one count was recorded for about 81% of them. The top ten hold under 25% of the sample.

The full study reports these points: The antigen specificity of the peripheral T cells that underwent clonal expansion was not determined. After ivuxolimab, more expanded clones were found on average in CD8+ T cells than in CD4+ T cells. Low levels of normalized T-cell clonal expansion were also seen in some patients who did not respond. In the 0.1-3.0 mg/kg groups, partial responders were among the patients with the lowest normalized peripheral clonal expansion, particularly in CD8+ T cells. At doses of 0.1 to 3.0 mg/kg, clonal expansion of both CD4+ and CD8+ blood T cells was observed from baseline to week 6.

Sequenced material: CD4+ or CD8+ T cells sorted from blood, taken in a trial of the OX40 agonist ivuxolimab. The chain is encoded by TRBV9 joined to TRBJ1-6; no D gene call is confident. This sequence originates from an adult with an advanced solid tumor such as melanoma, head and neck, liver or kidney cancer. The DNA sequence is as follows: TGTGCCAGCAGCGTAGGAAGTGAGGGATACTCACCCCTCCACTTT. The translation is CASSVGSEGYSPLHF.